This T cell receptor beta chain stems from a study of technical replicates of blood from several donors. Clones were sequenced by immunoSEQ multiplex PCR, and TCRdb holds only the in-frame ones, with some missing. Of thousands of clones in the sample, 90% were seen once. The germline CDR1 and CDR2 sequences are MNHNS and SASEGT. After removal of 8 bases from V and 4 bases from J, the junction contained 11 bases not matched to a gene. The CDR3 covers 14 residues. This clone was seen once. The sequence was collected from a human donor in good health. The chain employs TRBV6-1 and TRBJ2-7; 7 bases agree with TRBD1. Sequenced material: PBMCs. The CDR3: CASLQGIPAYEQYF. CDR3 bases: TGTGCCAGCCTACAGGGGATACCGGCGTACGAGCAGTACTTC.